One sample yielded the 4 T cell receptor beta chains listed below, sequenced in a study of Graves' ophthalmopathy and Graves' hyperthyroidism. Using RNA transcripts, the TCR beta CDR3 regions were amplified. First-round RT-PCR used HTBI primers; second-round multiplex PCR followed. TCRdb fed the multiplex PCR reads into MiXCR, producing one record per CDR3 protein. The table has over 200,000 distinct CDR3 sequences, approximately 28% seen once; the top ten hold about 9.3%. The sample consisted of peripheral blood. The receptors originated from a man in his forties or fifties with Graves' ophthalmopathy.

This clonotype was seen repeatedly, ten times or more. The rearrangement uses TRBV19 and TRBJ2-7; weak D call: TRBD2 (5 bases). The CDR3 loop spans 14 amino acids. In germline, CDR1 is LNHDA, CDR2 SQIVND (reference sequence). V was pared by 5 bases and J by 2 bases, with 13 bases between. CDR3 DNA sequence: TGTGCCAGTAGTGAAGATCGGAGGACCTACGAGCAGTACTTC. Encoded protein: CASSEDRRTYEQYF.

The chain couples TRBV28 to TRBJ2-5; TRBD1 is a possible D gene (6 bases). The CDR3 sequence is 16 residues long. Germline CDR1 is MDHEN and CDR2 is SYDVKM. V was pared by 2 bases and J by 5 bases, with 18 bases between. The CDR3 sequence is CASSLTDRRLLETQYF. The CDR3 nucleotides are TGTGCCAGCAGTTTAACCGACAGGAGGTTGCTTGAGACCCAGTACTTC.

This clonotype was counted ten times or more. The V and J genes are TRBV11-2 and TRBJ1-5; D ambiguous. V lost 1 base to trimming and J lost 6 bases, with 7 bases between them. The CDR3 contains 13 residues. Germline CDR1 reads SGHAT; CDR2 reads FQNNGV. In DNA, the CDR3 is TGTGCCAGCAGCTTAGGGGGTCTTCAGCCCCAGCATTTT. Translating it yields CASSLGGLQPQHF.

This clonotype was observed at least ten times. The V call is TRBV29-1, the J call TRBJ2-5, with TRBD1 matching 9 bases. The CDR3 has 12 residues. V dropped 7 bases and J dropped 5; count of bases not matched to a gene: 5. The germline gives CDR1 SQVTM, CDR2 ANQGSEA. The CDR3 DNA follows: TGCAGCGCGGGGGGACAGGGCGAGACCCAGTACTTC. Residues: CSAGGQGETQYF.